This T cell receptor (beta chain) is from a study of spatial heterogeneity in lung cancer (dated by TCRdb to the late 2010s). About the study as a whole: Samples were obtained from fewer than 80 patients with early-stage, untreated non-small cell lung cancer from the lung TRACERx cohort. TCR repertoire features were related to nonsynonymous mutation counts determined by whole-exome sequencing of tumor tissue. More beta-chain than alpha-chain transcripts were consistently detected, likely reflecting higher beta-chain transcript abundance. In the raw uncorrected reads, each unique combination of TCR and UMI appeared more than ten times on average. Follow-up PBMC samples were sequenced whenever available, and the median time to follow-up was two to three years after resection. In non-small cell lung cancer, the study quantitatively compared TCR alpha and beta repertoires across several tumor regions, matched nontumor lung, and blood. At surgery, some 220 tumor regions, roughly 63 matched nontumor lung samples and 56 PBMC samples were TCR-sequenced for both alpha and beta chains.

Reading the label with the study, this specimen's time point is: blood at routine non-recurrence follow-up after resection. For TCR sequencing, whole RNA was extracted from tumor and nontumor lung tissue, or from cryopreserved PBMC samples, and no cell sorting was done. Only patients for whom sufficient RNA was available from at least two tumor regions were selected for TCR sequencing. This clonotype was found a few times. What this receptor recognizes is not known. Per-base qualities were not stored, and no clone one base away is much larger. Receptor amplification or capture employed 5' RACE. Reads for this sample came from a NextSeq 500. In the TCR library protocol, a unique molecular identifier was attached to each TCR cDNA molecule so that PCR and sequencing errors could be corrected. The authors' analysis ran thus. Decombinator tools were used for TCR identification, UMI-based error correction and CDR3 extraction. Expanded TCRs were defined as those above a frequency of 2 per 1,000, corresponding to the top 1% of the tumor frequency distribution. Renyi diversity was computed with the R vegan package after each repertoire had been subsampled 100 times to 5,000 TCRs. CDR3 similarity networks were constructed using string-kernel similarity of amino acid triplets, with links drawn between CDR3s whose pairwise similarity was above 0.82. TCRdb itself trimmed the public reads at Q25 with fastp, ran MiXCR and retained productive beta chains. Rows are unified per CDR3 protein, each entry keeping the most common DNA and genes. The V and J calls reflect TCRdb's pipeline rather than the authors' work. For this sample the table gives some 41,000 distinct CDR3 sequences, of which about 10% were detected only once. Approximately 17% of the sample comes from the top ten.

Results and caveats for the whole study, not just this receptor: Ubiquitous expanded tumor TCRs were found in blood more often at tumor resection than at routine follow-up. Comparisons of baseline and follow-up blood repertoires included only around 15 patients. Confirming at a functional level the hypothesis that regional TCRs recognize regional mutations was considered to require additional single-cell paired TCR alpha and beta sequencing.

The sample in question was PBMCs, obtained at follow-up. The origin of this receptor is a female donor with early-stage non-small cell lung cancer.

The DNA sequence is TGTGCCAGCAGGATTCATACGGAGCTGTTTTTT. This codes for CASRIHTELFF. The rearrangement joined TRBV27 to TRBJ2-2, with the D gene not clear enough to name. The junction shows trimming of 6 bases on V and 10 bases on J, plus 9 bases between the germline ends. The CDR3 sequence holds 11 residues, the cysteine and phenylalanine included. Just the 33-base CDR3 DNA is kept, in frame starting at base 1. Per the germline V gene (reference sequence), MNHEY is the CDR1 and SMNVEV is the CDR2.